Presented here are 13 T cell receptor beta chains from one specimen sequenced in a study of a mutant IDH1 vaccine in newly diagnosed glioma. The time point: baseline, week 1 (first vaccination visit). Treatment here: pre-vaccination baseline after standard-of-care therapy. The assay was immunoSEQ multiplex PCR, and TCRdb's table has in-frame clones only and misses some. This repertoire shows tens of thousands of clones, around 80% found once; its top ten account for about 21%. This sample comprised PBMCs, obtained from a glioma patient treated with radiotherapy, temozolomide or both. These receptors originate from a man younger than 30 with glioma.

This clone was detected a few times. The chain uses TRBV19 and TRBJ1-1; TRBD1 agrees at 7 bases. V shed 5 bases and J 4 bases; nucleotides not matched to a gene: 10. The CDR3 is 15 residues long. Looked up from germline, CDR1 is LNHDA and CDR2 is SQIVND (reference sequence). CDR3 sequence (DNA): TGTGCCAGTAGTTTTTGGGACAGTGGGGTCACTGAAGCTTTCTTT. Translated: CASSFWDSGVTEAFF.

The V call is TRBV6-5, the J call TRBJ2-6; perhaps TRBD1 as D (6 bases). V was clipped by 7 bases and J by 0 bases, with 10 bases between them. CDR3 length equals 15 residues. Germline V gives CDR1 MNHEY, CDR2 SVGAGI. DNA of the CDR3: TGTGCCAGCAAGCTGGACAGCTCTGGGGCCAACGTCCTGACTTTC. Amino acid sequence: CASKLDSSGANVLTF.

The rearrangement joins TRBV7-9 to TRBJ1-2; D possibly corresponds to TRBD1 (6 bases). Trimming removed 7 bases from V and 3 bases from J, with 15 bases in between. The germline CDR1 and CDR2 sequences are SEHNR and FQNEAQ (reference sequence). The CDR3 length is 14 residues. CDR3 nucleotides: TGTGCCAGCACTCGAGGGACAAACCACTATGGCTACACCTTC. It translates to CASTRGTNHYGYTF.

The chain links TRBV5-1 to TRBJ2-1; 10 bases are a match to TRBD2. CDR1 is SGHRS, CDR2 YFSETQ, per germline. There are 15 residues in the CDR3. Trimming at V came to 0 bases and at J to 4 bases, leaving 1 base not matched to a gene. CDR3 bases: TGCGCCAGCAGCTTGGGACTAGCGGGTTACAATGAGCAGTTCTTC. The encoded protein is CASSLGLAGYNEQFF.

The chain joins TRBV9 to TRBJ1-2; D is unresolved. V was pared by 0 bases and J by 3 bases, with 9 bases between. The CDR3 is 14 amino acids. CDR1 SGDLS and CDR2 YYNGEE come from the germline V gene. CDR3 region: CASSVERGYYGYTF. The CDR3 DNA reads TGTGCCAGCAGCGTAGAGAGAGGCTACTATGGCTACACCTTC.

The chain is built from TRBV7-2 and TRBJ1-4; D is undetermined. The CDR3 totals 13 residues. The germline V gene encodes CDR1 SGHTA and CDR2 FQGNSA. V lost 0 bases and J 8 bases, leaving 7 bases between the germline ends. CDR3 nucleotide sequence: TGTGCCAGCAGCTTAGCCGGGCGAGAAAAACTGTTTTTT. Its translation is CASSLAGREKLFF.

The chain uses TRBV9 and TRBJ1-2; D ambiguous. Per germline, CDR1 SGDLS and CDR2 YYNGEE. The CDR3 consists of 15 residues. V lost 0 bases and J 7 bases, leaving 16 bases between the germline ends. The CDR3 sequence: CASSVDVRADAGYTF. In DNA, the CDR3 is TGTGCCAGCAGCGTAGATGTAAGGGCCGACGCTGGCTACACCTTC. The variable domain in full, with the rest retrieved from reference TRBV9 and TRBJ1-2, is DSGVTQTPKHLITATGQRVTLRCSPRSGDLSVYWYQQSLDQGLQFLIQYYNGEERAKGNILERFSAQQFPDLHSELNLSSLELGDSALYFCASSVDVRADAGYTFGSGTRLTVV.

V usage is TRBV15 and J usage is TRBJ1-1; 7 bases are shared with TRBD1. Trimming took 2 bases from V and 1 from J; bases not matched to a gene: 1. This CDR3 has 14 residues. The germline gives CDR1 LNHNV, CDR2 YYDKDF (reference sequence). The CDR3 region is CATSRRTGNTEAFF. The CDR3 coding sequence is TGTGCCACCAGCAGACGGACAGGGAACACTGAAGCTTTCTTT.

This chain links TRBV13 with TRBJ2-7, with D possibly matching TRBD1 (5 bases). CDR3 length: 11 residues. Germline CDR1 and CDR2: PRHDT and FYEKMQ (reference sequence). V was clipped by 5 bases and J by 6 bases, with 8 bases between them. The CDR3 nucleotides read TGTGCCAGCAGCGGTACAGGCGAGCAGTACTTC. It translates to CASSGTGEQYF.

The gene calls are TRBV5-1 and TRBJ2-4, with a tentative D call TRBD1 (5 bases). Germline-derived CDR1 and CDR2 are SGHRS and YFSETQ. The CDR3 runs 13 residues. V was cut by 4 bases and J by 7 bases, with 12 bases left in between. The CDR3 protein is CASSGAERNIQYF. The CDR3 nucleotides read TGCGCCAGCAGCGGGGCAGAGAGGAACATTCAGTACTTC.

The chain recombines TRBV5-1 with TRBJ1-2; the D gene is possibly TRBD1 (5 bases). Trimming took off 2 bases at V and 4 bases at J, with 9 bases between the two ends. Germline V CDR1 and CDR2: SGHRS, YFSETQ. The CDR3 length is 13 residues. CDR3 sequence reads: CASSLSGTYGYTF. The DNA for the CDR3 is TGCGCCAGCAGCTTATCAGGGACCTATGGCTACACCTTC.

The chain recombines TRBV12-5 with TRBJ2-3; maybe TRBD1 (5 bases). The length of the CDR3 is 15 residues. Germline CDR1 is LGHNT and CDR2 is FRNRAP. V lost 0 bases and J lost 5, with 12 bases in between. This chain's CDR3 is CASGLVQVAVDTQYF. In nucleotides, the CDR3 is TGTGCTAGTGGTTTGGTACAGGTAGCCGTAGATACGCAGTATTTT.

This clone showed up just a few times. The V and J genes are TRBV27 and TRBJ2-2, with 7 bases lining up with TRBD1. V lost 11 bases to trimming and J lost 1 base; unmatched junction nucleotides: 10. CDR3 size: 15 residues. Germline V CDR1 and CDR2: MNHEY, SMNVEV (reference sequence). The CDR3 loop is CASSFGTVNTGELFF. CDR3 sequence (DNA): TGTGCCTCTTCTTTCGGGACAGTGAACACCGGGGAGCTGTTTTTT.